This TCR beta chain appears in the sequencing data of a study of CD8 T cells in ankylosing spondylitis. This clonotype was detected a few times. Antigen unknown. With 0 bases clipped from V and 5 bases from J, the junction kept 3 bases outside the gene matches. Looked up from germline, CDR1 is SGHTA and CDR2 is FQGNSA. CDR3 length equals 15 residues. MiXCR, run by TCRdb on the 5' RACE reads, gives a single entry per CDR3 protein. The repertoire has just under 95,000 distinct CDR3 sequences, roughly 10% of them found once; the top ten carry roughly 5%. Notes on the study in general: A motif of 7 to 9 highly homologous TCR beta variants was seen as apparently characteristic of ankylosing spondylitis blood. In peripheral blood, disease-linked CD8+ clones occurred at relatively low frequencies.

The V and J genes are TRBV7-2 and TRBJ1-5; TRBD1 agrees at 8 bases. Sequenced input: blood, either unsorted or a sorted T cell fraction (not recorded which). The receptor was derived from a male donor with ankylosing spondylitis or in good health (not recorded which). CDR3 protein: CASSLARGPDQPQHF. For the CDR3, the DNA is TGTGCCAGCAGCTTAGCCAGGGGGCCTGATCAGCCCCAGCATTTT.